These 7 T cell receptor beta chains originate from one sample sequenced in a study of Graves' ophthalmopathy and Graves' hyperthyroidism. Investigators amplified TCR beta CDR3 regions from RNA transcripts. Investigators did first-round RT-PCR with HTBI primers, then second-round multiplex PCR. A single record per CDR3 protein comes from TCRdb applying MiXCR to the multiplex PCR reads. Of 650,000 to 900,000 distinct CDR3 sequences listed, roughly two fifths were seen once; the top ten hold approximately 43%. Material: peripheral blood. The receptors here all came from an adult man with Graves' ophthalmopathy.

This chain links TRBV7-9 with TRBJ2-7; a possible D gene is TRBD1 (7 bases). This CDR3 has 14 residues. The V end was cut by 6 bases, the J end by 7 bases, with 19 bases between. Germline V CDR1 and CDR2: SEHNR, FQNEAQ (reference sequence). CDR3 amino acids: CASSSTAGGREQYF. Here the CDR3 DNA reads TGTGCCAGCAGTTCAACGGCAGGGGGGAGGGAGCAGTACTTC.

This clonotype was recorded at least ten times. The rearrangement joins TRBV7-6 to TRBJ2-6, with D unresolved. Trimming took 5 bases from V and 2 from J, leaving 13 bases between them. The germline gives CDR1 SGHVS, CDR2 FNYEAQ. The CDR3 spans 16 residues. CDR3 amino acids: CASSPVFLTGANVLTF. The CDR3 DNA reads as TGTGCCAGCAGCCCTGTTTTTTTGACTGGGGCCAACGTCCTGACTTTC.

This clonotype was counted many times. The CDR3 spells CATSDPGTGGETQYF. In DNA, the CDR3 is TGTGCCACCAGTGACCCCGGGACAGGCGGTGAGACCCAGTACTTC. The chain combines TRBV24-1 with TRBJ2-5, with 8 bases identical to TRBD1. Germline CDR1 and CDR2: KGHDR and SFDVKD. With 4 bases clipped from V and 5 bases from J, the junction kept 8 bases outside the gene matches. This CDR3 has 15 amino acids.

This chain joins TRBV6-6 and TRBJ2-3; the match to TRBD2 covers 8 bases. This CDR3 has 17 residues. The germline gives CDR1 MNHNY, CDR2 SVGAGI (reference sequence). The J segment lost 0 bases and the V segment lost 8 bases, leaving 13 bases of the junction unmatched. CDR3 coding DNA: TGTGCCAGCCGACGGGGTGGCGGGAGGACTAGCACAGATACGCAGTATTTT. Its translation is CASRRGGGRTSTDTQYF.

This clonotype was counted a few times. This rearrangement joins TRBV19 to TRBJ1-3; no clear D. This CDR3 has 14 residues. Germline CDR1 and CDR2: LNHDA and SQIVND (reference sequence). Trimming removed 9 bases from V and 0 bases from J, with 12 bases in between. CDR3 sequence: CASSPTASGNTIYF. The CDR3, as DNA: TGTGCCAGCAGCCCCACAGCCTCTGGAAACACCATATATTTT. Based on the CDR3 plus reference TRBV19 and TRBJ1-3, the full variable domain is DGGITQSPKYLFRKEGQNVTLSCEQNLNHDAMYWYRQDPGQGLRLIYYSQIVNDFQKGDIAEGYSVSREKKESFPLTVTSAQKNPTAFYLCASSPTASGNTIYFGEGSWLTVV.

This clonotype has a handful of counts. This chain connects TRBV9 to TRBJ2-5; a weak D match, TRBD1 (5 bases). V gave up 1 base and J gave up 2 bases, with 15 bases separating them. The CDR3 is made up of 16 amino acids. Germline values: CDR1 SGDLS, CDR2 YYNGEE. Written as DNA, the CDR3 is TGTGCCAGCAGCGTAAGTCCCCAGGGCCAACAAGAGACCCAGTACTTC. Translation gives CASSVSPQGQQETQYF.

In its sample, this clonotype was seen many times. The chain combines TRBV10-3 with TRBJ1-4, with TRBD1 matching 8 bases. V dropped 6 bases and J dropped 5; count of bases not matched to a gene: 5. The CDR3 sequence is 14 residues long. Germline V lookup: CDR1 ENHRY, CDR2 SYGVKD. CDR3 DNA: TGTGCCATCAGGGGGACAGGAAGAAATGAAAAACTGTTTTTT. This encodes CAIRGTGRNEKLFF.